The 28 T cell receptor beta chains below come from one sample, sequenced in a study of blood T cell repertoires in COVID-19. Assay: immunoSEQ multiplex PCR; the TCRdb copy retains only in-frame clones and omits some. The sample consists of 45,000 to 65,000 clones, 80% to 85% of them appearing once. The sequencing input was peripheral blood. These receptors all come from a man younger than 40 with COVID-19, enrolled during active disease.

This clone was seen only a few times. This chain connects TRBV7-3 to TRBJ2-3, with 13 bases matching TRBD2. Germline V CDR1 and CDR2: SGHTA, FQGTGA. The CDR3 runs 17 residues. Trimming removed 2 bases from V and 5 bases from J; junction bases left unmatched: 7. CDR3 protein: CASSLGRLAGGEDTQYF. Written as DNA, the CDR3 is TGTGCCAGCAGCTTAGGGAGACTAGCGGGAGGAGAAGATACGCAGTATTTT.

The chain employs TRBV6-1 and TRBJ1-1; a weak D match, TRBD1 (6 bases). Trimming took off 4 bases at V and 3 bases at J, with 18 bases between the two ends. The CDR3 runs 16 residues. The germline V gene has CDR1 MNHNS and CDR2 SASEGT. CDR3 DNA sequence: TGTGCCAGCAGTGCCTATCAGGGGTTCAGGGACACTGAAGCTTTCTTT. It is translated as CASSAYQGFRDTEAFF.

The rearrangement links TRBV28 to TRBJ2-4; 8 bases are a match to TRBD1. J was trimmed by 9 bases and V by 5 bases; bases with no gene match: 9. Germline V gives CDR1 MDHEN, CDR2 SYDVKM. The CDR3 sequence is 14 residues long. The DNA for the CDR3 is TGTGCCAGCAGTGTTACAGGGGGTAAAGGCATTCAGTACTTC. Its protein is CASSVTGGKGIQYF.

DNA of the CDR3: TGTGCCAGCAGCCTTAAACAGGCGCAGCCCCAGCATTTT. It is translated as CASSLKQAQPQHF. V usage is TRBV6-5 and J usage is TRBJ1-5; TRBD1 might be the D (5 bases). Germline loops: CDR1 MNHEY, CDR2 SVGAGI. V was cut by 6 bases and J by 7 bases, with 13 bases left in between. This CDR3 has 13 amino acids.

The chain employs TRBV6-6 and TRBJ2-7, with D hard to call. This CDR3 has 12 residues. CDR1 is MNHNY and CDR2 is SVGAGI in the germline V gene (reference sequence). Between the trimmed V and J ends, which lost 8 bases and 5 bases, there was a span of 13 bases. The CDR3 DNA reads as TGTGCCAGCGGCCCCGCACCTGACGAGCAGTACTTC. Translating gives CASGPAPDEQYF.

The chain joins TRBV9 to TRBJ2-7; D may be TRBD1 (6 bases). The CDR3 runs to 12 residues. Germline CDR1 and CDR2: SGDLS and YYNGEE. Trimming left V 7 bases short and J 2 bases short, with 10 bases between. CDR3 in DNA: TGTGCCAGCGGGGGCAGGACCTACGAGCAGTACTTC. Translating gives CASGGRTYEQYF.

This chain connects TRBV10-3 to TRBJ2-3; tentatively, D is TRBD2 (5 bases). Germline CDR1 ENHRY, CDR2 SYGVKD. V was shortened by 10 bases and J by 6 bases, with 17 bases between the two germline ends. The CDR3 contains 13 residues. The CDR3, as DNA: TGTGCCACCGCGGGTTCAGGCGATGATACGCAGTATTTT. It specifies CATAGSGDDTQYF.

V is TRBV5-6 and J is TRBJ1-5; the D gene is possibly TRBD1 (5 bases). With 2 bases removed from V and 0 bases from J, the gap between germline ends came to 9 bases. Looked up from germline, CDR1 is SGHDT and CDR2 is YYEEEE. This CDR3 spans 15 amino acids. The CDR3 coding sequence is TGTGCCAGCAGCTTCCGGGGGGTTAGCAATCAGCCCCAGCATTTT. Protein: CASSFRGVSNQPQHF.

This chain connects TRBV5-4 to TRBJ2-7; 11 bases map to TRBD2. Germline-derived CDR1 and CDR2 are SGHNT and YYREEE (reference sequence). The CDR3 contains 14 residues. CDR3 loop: CATTGTSGPSEQYF. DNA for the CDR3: TGTGCTACCACCGGGACTAGCGGCCCCTCGGAGCAGTACTTC.

CDR3 protein: CAWNRGSNEKLFF. In DNA, the CDR3 is TGTGCCTGGAACAGGGGAAGTAATGAAAAACTGTTTTTT. V gene TRBV30 combines with J gene TRBJ1-4; 7 bases are a match to TRBD1. The CDR3 is made up of 13 amino acids. V was pared by 4 bases and J by 4 bases, with 3 bases of the junction left unmatched. Germline assignment: CDR1 GTSNPN and CDR2 SVGIG (reference sequence).

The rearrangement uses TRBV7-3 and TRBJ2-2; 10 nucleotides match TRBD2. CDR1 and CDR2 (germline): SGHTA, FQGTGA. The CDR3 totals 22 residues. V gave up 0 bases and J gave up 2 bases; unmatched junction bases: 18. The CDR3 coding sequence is TGTGCCAGCAGCTTAACGGAGCCTAGCGGGAGTCCTGGGCGGAGAAACACCGGGGAGCTGTTTTTT. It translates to CASSLTEPSGSPGRRNTGELFF.

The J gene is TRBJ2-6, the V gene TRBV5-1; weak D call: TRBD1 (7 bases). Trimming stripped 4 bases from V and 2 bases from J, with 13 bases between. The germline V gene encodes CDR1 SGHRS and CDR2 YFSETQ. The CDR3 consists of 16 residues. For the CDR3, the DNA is TGCGCCAGCAGCAACGGAGGGGGCGCTGGGGCCAACGTCCTGACTTTC. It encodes CASSNGGGAGANVLTF.

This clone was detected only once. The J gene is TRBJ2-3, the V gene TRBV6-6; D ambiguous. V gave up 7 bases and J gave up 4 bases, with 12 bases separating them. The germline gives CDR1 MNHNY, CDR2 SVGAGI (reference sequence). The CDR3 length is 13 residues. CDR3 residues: CASTLVSADTQYF. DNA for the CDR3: TGTGCCAGCACGCTCGTGAGCGCAGATACGCAGTATTTT.

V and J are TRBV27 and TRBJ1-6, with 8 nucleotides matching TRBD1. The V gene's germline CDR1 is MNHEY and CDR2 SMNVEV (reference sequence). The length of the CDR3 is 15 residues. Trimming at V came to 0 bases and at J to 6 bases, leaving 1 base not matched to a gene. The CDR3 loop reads CASSLSDRANSPLHF. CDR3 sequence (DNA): TGTGCCAGCAGTTTATCGGACAGGGCTAATTCACCCCTCCACTTT.

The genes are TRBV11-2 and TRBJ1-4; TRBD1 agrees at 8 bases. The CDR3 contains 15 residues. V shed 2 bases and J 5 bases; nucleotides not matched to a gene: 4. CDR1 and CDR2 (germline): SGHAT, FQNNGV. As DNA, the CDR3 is TGTGCCAGCAGCTTATACGGGACAGGAAATGAAAAACTGTTTTTT. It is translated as CASSLYGTGNEKLFF. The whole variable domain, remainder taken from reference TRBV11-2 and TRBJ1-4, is EAGVAQSPRYKIIEKRQSVAFWCNPISGHATLYWYQQILGQGPKLLIQFQNNGVVDDSQLPKDRFSAERLKGVDSTLKIQPAKLEDSAVYLCASSLYGTGNEKLFFGSGTQLSVL.

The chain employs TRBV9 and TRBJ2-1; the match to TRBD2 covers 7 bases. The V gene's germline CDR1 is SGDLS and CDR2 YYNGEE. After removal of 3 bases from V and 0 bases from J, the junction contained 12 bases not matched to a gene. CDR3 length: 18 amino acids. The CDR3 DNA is TGTGCCAGCAGCGGCCGCAGCGGGGAGTGGAGCTCCTACAATGAGCAGTTCTTC. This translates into CASSGRSGEWSSYNEQFF. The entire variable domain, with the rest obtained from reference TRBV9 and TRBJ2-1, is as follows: DSGVTQTPKHLITATGQRVTLRCSPRSGDLSVYWYQQSLDQGLQFLIQYYNGEERAKGNILERFSAQQFPDLHSELNLSSLELGDSALYFCASSGRSGEWSSYNEQFFGPGTRLTVL.

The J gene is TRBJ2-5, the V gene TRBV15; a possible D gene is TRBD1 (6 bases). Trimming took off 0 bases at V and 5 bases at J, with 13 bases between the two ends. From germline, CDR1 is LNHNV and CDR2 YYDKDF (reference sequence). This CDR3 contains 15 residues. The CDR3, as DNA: TGTGCCACCAGCAGAGATCATAGGGGGATCGAGACCCAGTACTTC. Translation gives CATSRDHRGIETQYF.

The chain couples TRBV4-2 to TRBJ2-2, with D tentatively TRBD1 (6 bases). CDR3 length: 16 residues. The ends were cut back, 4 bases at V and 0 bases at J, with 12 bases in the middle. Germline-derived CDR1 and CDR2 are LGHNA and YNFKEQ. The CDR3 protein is CASSLRTAPNTGELFF. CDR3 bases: TGTGCCAGCAGCCTCCGGACAGCCCCGAACACCGGGGAGCTGTTTTTT.

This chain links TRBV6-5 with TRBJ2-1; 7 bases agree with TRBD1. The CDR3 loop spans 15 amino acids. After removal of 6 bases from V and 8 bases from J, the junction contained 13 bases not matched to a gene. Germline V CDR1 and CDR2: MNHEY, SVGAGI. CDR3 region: CASRPTGLVTDEQFF. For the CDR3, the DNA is TGTGCCAGCAGGCCGACAGGGCTCGTAACCGATGAGCAGTTCTTC.

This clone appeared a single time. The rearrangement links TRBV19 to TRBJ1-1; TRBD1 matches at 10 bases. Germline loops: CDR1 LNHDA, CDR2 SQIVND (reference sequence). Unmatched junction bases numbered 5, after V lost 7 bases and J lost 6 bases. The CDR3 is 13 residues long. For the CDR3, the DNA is TGTGCCAGTACCCCCGGGACAGGGGCTGAAGCTTTCTTT. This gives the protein CASTPGTGAEAFF.

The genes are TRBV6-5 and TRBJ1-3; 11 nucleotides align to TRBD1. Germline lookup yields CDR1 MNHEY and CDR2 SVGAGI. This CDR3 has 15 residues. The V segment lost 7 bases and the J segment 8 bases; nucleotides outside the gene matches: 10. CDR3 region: CASTDPGQGVYTIYF. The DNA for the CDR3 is TGTGCCAGCACCGATCCGGGACAGGGGGTTTACACCATATATTTT.

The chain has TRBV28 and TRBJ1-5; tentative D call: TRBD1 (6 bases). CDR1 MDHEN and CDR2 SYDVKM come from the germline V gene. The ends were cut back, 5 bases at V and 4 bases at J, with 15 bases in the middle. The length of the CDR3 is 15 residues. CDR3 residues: CASSPPDRTNQPQHF. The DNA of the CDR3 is TGTGCCAGCAGTCCACCCGACAGGACGAATCAGCCCCAGCATTTT.

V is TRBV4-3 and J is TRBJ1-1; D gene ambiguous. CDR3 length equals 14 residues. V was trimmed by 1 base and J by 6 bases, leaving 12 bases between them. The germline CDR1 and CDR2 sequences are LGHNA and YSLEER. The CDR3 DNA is TGCGCCAGCAGCCAAGCTGGCGGCGATGCTGAAGCTTTCTTT. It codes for CASSQAGGDAEAFF.

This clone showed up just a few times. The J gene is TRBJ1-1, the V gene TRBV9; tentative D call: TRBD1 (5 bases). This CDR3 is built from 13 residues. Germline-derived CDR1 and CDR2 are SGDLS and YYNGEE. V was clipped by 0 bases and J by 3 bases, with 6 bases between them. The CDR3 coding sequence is TGTGCCAGCAGCGTAGGGGGGGACACTGAAGCTTTCTTT. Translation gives CASSVGGDTEAFF.

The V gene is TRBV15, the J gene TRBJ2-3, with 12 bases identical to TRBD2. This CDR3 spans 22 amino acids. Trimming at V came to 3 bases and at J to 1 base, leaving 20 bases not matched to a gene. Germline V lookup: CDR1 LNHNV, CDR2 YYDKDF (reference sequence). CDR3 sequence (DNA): TGTGCCACCAGCAGGCCTAGCGGGAGGGCCGGACCCACGTTTGAAGGCACAGATACGCAGTATTTT. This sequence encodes CATSRPSGRAGPTFEGTDTQYF.

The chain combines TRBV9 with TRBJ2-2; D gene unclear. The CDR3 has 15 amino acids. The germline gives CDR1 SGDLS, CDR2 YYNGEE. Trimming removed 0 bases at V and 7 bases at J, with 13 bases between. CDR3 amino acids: CASSVAQKNSGELFF. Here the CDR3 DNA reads TGTGCCAGCAGCGTAGCACAGAAGAATAGCGGGGAGCTGTTTTTT.

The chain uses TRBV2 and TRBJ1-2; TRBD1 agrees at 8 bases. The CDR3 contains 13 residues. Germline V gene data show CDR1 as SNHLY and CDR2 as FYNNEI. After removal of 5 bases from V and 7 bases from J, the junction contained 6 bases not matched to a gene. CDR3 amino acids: CASSPQGARGYTF. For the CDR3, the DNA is TGTGCCAGCAGTCCTCAGGGGGCGCGTGGCTACACCTTC.

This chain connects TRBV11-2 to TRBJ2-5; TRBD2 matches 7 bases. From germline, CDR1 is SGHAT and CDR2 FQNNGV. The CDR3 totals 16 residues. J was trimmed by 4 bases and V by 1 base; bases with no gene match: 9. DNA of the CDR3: TGTGCCAGCAGCTTAGGCTCAGCGGGAAAGGGAGAGACCCAGTACTTC. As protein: CASSLGSAGKGETQYF.